These 26 T cell receptor beta chains originate from one sample sequenced in a study of T cells in Graves' hyperthyroidism and ophthalmopathy. The investigators amplified TCR beta CDR3 regions from RNA transcripts. HTBI primers were used for first-round RT-PCR of the TCR CDR3. TCRdb fed the multiplex PCR reads into MiXCR, producing one record per CDR3 protein. The table includes about 590,000 distinct CDR3 sequences, approximately 14% detected once. The sample comprised blood. The origin of the receptors is a woman between 18 and 30 years old with Graves' ophthalmopathy.

In this sample, this clonotype turned up many times. The CDR3 is CASSYSSAPWGNTEAFF. Written as DNA, the CDR3 is TGTGCCAGCAGTTACTCTTCGGCACCCTGGGGGAACACTGAAGCTTTCTTT. This rearrangement joins TRBV6-6 to TRBJ1-1; D unresolved. Germline CDR1 MNHNY, CDR2 SVGAGI (reference sequence). Deletions cut 0 bases from V and 1 base from J, with 15 bases between. The length of the CDR3 is 17 residues.

The chain joins TRBV3-1 to TRBJ2-6; 7 positions match TRBD1. The CDR3 is 17 amino acids. Per germline, CDR1 LGHDT and CDR2 YNNKEL (reference sequence). V gave up 2 bases and J gave up 2 bases; unmatched junction bases: 6. CDR3 protein: CASSQRTGSTGANVLTF. In DNA form, the CDR3 reads TGTGCCAGCAGCCAAAGGACAGGATCAACTGGGGCCAACGTCCTGACTTTC.

This clonotype was recorded a few times. The chain has TRBV29-1 and TRBJ1-5, with 7 bases that match TRBD1. V lost 5 bases, J lost 4 bases, and 11 bases stayed unmatched. This CDR3 is built from 15 residues. Germline CDR1 reads SQVTM; CDR2 reads ANQGSEA. The CDR3 nucleotides read TGCAGCGTTACCCACGACGGGACAGCAAATCAGCCCCAGCATTTT. Protein product: CSVTHDGTANQPQHF.

The V gene is TRBV20-1, the J gene TRBJ2-1; 14 bases are shared with TRBD2. The CDR3 runs to 13 residues. Germline CDR1 DFQATT, CDR2 SNEGSKA (reference sequence). Trimming took 6 bases from V and 7 from J; bases not matched to a gene: 2. In nucleotides, the CDR3 is TGCAGTGCCGGGACTAGCGGGAGTAATGAGCAGTTCTTC. Its translation is CSAGTSGSNEQFF.

This clonotype was seen repeatedly, ten times or more. The chain employs TRBV24-1 and TRBJ1-2; TRBD1 is a possible D gene (6 bases). Between the trimmed V and J ends, which lost 6 bases and 2 bases, there was a span of 6 bases. The germline V gene has CDR1 KGHDR and CDR2 SFDVKD. There are 12 residues in the CDR3. CDR3 in DNA: TGTGCCACCAGTACAGGGAACTATGGCTACACCTTC. This translates into CATSTGNYGYTF.

The rearrangement joins TRBV24-1 to TRBJ2-1; TRBD2 matches at 9 bases. Germline loops: CDR1 KGHDR, CDR2 SFDVKD. The CDR3 extends over 15 amino acids. CDR3 nucleotides: TGTGCGTGCGGCGGGAGGGCCAGTCGGTACAATGAGCAGTTCTTC. It is translated as CACGGRASRYNEQFF.

This clonotype was detected ten times or more. The chain uses TRBV24-1 and TRBJ2-7; D gene ambiguous. With 0 bases removed from V and 0 bases from J, the gap between germline ends came to 17 bases. Germline values: CDR1 KGHDR, CDR2 SFDVKD. The CDR3 runs to 18 residues. CDR3 in amino acids: CATSDLQGREWSSYEQYF. For the CDR3, the DNA is TGTGCCACCAGTGATTTGCAAGGTAGGGAATGGAGCTCCTACGAGCAGTACTTC.

This clonotype was found a few times. This chain links TRBV29-1 with TRBJ1-1; D perhaps matches TRBD1 (5 bases). V was shortened by 4 bases and J by 0 bases, with 15 bases between the two germline ends. Germline assignment: CDR1 SQVTM and CDR2 ANQGSEA. The CDR3 is made up of 15 amino acids. CDR3 loop: CSVVFKGLMNTEAFF. The CDR3 region has the DNA TGCAGCGTTGTGTTTAAGGGGCTTATGAACACTGAAGCTTTCTTT.

There are many counts of this clonotype. The chain uses TRBV20-1 and TRBJ2-2, with 7 nucleotides matching TRBD2. The CDR3 is made up of 13 amino acids. V lost 7 bases, J lost 4 bases, and 6 bases stayed unmatched. Germline V gene sequence: CDR1 DFQATT, CDR2 SNEGSKA (reference sequence). CDR3 protein: CSVWGRGTGELFF. For the CDR3, the DNA is TGCAGTGTATGGGGGAGGGGCACCGGGGAGCTGTTTTTT.

This chain joins TRBV7-2 and TRBJ1-3; TRBD1 agrees at 8 bases. The CDR3 is 16 residues long. The germline V gene has CDR1 SGHTA and CDR2 FQGNSA. The junction had 9 bases not matched to a gene; V was cut back by 4 bases and J by 4 bases. The CDR3 is CASSSDRELRGNTIYF. In DNA, the CDR3 is TGTGCCAGCAGCTCGGACAGGGAACTCAGAGGAAACACCATATATTTT.

This clonotype appeared a few times. The V and J genes are TRBV4-1 and TRBJ2-1; 8 bases line up with TRBD2. This CDR3 is built from 17 residues. The trim removed 0 bases at V and 8 bases at J, leaving 12 bases unmatched. Looked up from germline, CDR1 is MGHRA and CDR2 is YSYEKL. CDR3 coding DNA: TGCGCCAGCAGCCAAGATCGAGAGCGGGAGAATAAAGATGAGCAGTTCTTC. Translating it yields CASSQDRERENKDEQFF.

This clonotype was observed at least ten times. The chain combines TRBV4-1 with TRBJ2-1; 9 nucleotides align to TRBD2. This CDR3 is built from 17 residues. Germline CDR1 and CDR2: MGHRA and YSYEKL. J lost 4 bases, V lost 3 bases, and 10 bases had no gene match. CDR3 sequence reads: CASSHTTSGTPYNEQFF. CDR3 bases: TGCGCCAGCAGCCACACGACTAGCGGAACTCCGTACAATGAGCAGTTCTTC.

This clonotype appeared a few times. V usage is TRBV2 and J usage is TRBJ1-2; D gene uncertain. CDR3 length: 13 residues. Germline V gene sequence: CDR1 SNHLY, CDR2 FYNNEI. The V gene lost 6 bases and the J gene lost 2 bases, with 10 bases spanning the gap. CDR3 nucleotide sequence: TGTGCCAGCAGACTAGCGGGCAACTATGGCTACACCTTC. The encoded protein is CASRLAGNYGYTF.

This clonotype came up many times. This sequence joins TRBV29-1 and TRBJ1-2; maybe TRBD1 (5 bases). With 1 base removed from V and 2 bases from J, the gap between germline ends came to 8 bases. CDR1 and CDR2 from the germline V gene are SQVTM and ANQGSEA. The CDR3 contains 13 residues. For the CDR3, the DNA is TGCAGCGTTGAAGGAAGGGGAAACTATGGCTACACCTTC. Amino acid sequence: CSVEGRGNYGYTF.

A few counts support this clonotype. The V call is TRBV3-1, the J call TRBJ2-7; 9 nucleotides match TRBD1. V lost 6 bases and J lost 2; bases outside the gene matches: 5. Germline values: CDR1 LGHDT, CDR2 YNNKEL (reference sequence). The CDR3 runs to 14 residues. CDR3: CASRAGQGPYEQYF. The CDR3 nucleotides read TGTGCCAGCAGGGCGGGACAGGGTCCCTACGAGCAGTACTTC.

This clonotype was detected only a few times. The rearrangement joins TRBV5-1 to TRBJ2-3; possible D gene TRBD1, 6 bases. The germline V gene has CDR1 SGHRS and CDR2 YFSETQ. Trimming pared 0 bases from V and 0 bases from J, leaving 14 bases between. CDR3 size: 17 residues. The CDR3 DNA reads TGCGCCAGCAGCTTGGTGGGGGACATACTTAGCACAGATACGCAGTATTTT. This sequence encodes CASSLVGDILSTDTQYF. The full variable domain, with the rest looked up from reference TRBV5-1 and TRBJ2-3, is KAGVTQTPRYLIKTRGQQVTLSCSPISGHRSVSWYQQTPGQGLQFLFEYFSETQRNKGNFPGRFSGRQFSNSRSEMNVSTLELGDSALYLCASSLVGDILSTDTQYFGPGTRLTVL.

In its sample, this clonotype was seen many times. The V gene is TRBV20-1, the J gene TRBJ2-7, with D unclear. CDR1 is DFQATT, CDR2 SNEGSKA, per germline (reference sequence). Trimming took off 5 bases at V and 7 bases at J, with 21 bases between the two ends. The CDR3 sequence is 14 residues long. The CDR3 is CSAPELTNLGEQYF. The CDR3 DNA reads TGCAGTGCTCCTGAACTTACCAACTTGGGGGAGCAGTACTTC.

This clonotype was seen a handful of times. At one boundary the junction diverges from the germline segment, which might be a read error. This chain connects TRBV6-1 to TRBJ1-4; the D gene is possibly TRBD1 (6 bases). The CDR3 is made up of 16 amino acids. Germline CDR1 is MNHNS and CDR2 is SASEGT. In DNA, the CDR3 is TGTGCCAGCAGCGTTTGGGGGCATGGGACTAATGAAGAACTGTTTTTT. Amino acid sequence: CASSVWGHGTNEELFF.

This clonotype was seen many times. The chain joins TRBV11-1 to TRBJ2-3; D unresolved. The CDR3 loop spans 12 amino acids. The V end lost 1 base, the J end lost 7 bases, and 6 bases lay between the germline ends. CDR1 and CDR2 (germline): SGHAT, FQDESV (reference sequence). The CDR3 sequence: CASSLERNTQYF. The CDR3 DNA reads TGTGCCAGCAGCTTAGAAAGGAATACGCAGTATTTT.

This clonotype was seen ten or more times. This chain connects TRBV7-9 to TRBJ2-1; 10 bases map to TRBD2. CDR3 length: 19 amino acids. Trimming at V came to 4 bases and at J to 10 bases, leaving 22 bases not matched to a gene. Germline lookup yields CDR1 SEHNR and CDR2 FQNEAQ (reference sequence). DNA of the CDR3: TGTGCCAGCAGCTCGTGGGGAAGCAGCGGGAGGGCTCTACAGGGGGAGCAGTTCTTC. As protein: CASSSWGSSGRALQGEQFF.

The genes are TRBV9 and TRBJ2-7; tentatively, D is TRBD2 (5 bases). The germline V and J ends were trimmed by 4 bases and 0 bases, with 14 bases remaining between them. This CDR3 has 15 residues. From germline, CDR1 is SGDLS and CDR2 YYNGEE. CDR3 amino acids: CASSRGYEASYEQYF. In DNA, the CDR3 is TGTGCCAGCAGCCGAGGGTACGAGGCCTCCTACGAGCAGTACTTC.

This chain uses TRBV6-2 or TRBV6-3 with TRBJ2-1; 8 positions match TRBD2. Germline assignment: CDR1 MNHEY and CDR2 SVGEGT. CDR3 length: 13 residues. J lost 6 bases, V lost 6 bases, and 4 bases had no gene match. CDR3 nucleotides: TGTGCCAGCAGGACTAGCGTGGGCAATGAGCAGTTCTTC. This codes for CASRTSVGNEQFF.

The CDR3 DNA reads TGTGCCAGCAGTTTAGGCCCGAAGGGAGGAAACACCATATATTTT. Protein sequence: CASSLGPKGGNTIYF. The chain uses TRBV12-3 or TRBV12-4 and TRBJ1-3; D ambiguous. The CDR3 is 15 amino acids. The V end was cut by 1 base, the J end by 4 bases, with 11 bases between.

This clonotype was found many times. The DNA of the CDR3 is TGTGCCAGCAGGACTTCGGGGGGACCCATCTATGGCTACACCTTC. This translates into CASRTSGGPIYGYTF. The rearrangement uses TRBV12-3 or TRBV12-4 and TRBJ1-2; D is possibly TRBD1 (5 bases). With 6 bases removed from V and 4 bases from J, the gap between germline ends came to 18 bases. CDR3 length: 15 residues.

This clonotype has a count of ten or more. V and J are TRBV20-1 and TRBJ2-7; 11 bases are a match to TRBD2. Trimming at V came to 0 bases and at J to 1 base, leaving 8 bases not matched to a gene. The CDR3 has 17 amino acids. Germline loops: CDR1 DFQATT, CDR2 SNEGSKA (reference sequence). The CDR3 reads CSAREDGLAGGSYEQYF. As DNA, the CDR3 is TGCAGTGCTAGAGAGGACGGGTTAGCGGGAGGGTCCTACGAGCAGTACTTC.

This clonotype was seen at least ten times. The chain joins TRBV30 to TRBJ1-2; D may be TRBD1 (5 bases). This CDR3 has 13 residues. Looked up from germline, CDR1 is GTSNPN and CDR2 is SVGIG (reference sequence). V lost 8 bases, J lost 3 bases, and 16 bases lay in between. The CDR3 reads CAGRDGSYYGYTF. DNA of the CDR3: TGTGCCGGCAGGGACGGTTCGTACTATGGCTACACCTTC.